This T cell receptor (beta chain) was retrieved from a study of cytomegalovirus exposure and HLA in healthy donors. Between the trimmed V and J ends, which lost 7 bases and 0 bases, there was a span of 3 bases. Germline CDR1 reads MNHEY; CDR2 reads SMNVEV (reference sequence). This CDR3 spans 11 amino acids. PCR was performed using 60 Vbeta and 13 Jbeta primers. TCRdb keeps only in-frame clones here, not all; method: immunoSEQ multiplex PCR. The data contain 150,000 to 200,000 clones, 75% to 85% of them singletons. The origin of this receptor is a man aged 18-30 years in good health and CMV-seronegative. Sequenced sample: PBMCs. The chain carries TRBV27 and TRBJ1-1, with unresolved D. The CDR3 loop is CASILNTEAFF. Here the CDR3 DNA reads TGTGCCAGCATCTTGAACACTGAAGCTTTCTTT.